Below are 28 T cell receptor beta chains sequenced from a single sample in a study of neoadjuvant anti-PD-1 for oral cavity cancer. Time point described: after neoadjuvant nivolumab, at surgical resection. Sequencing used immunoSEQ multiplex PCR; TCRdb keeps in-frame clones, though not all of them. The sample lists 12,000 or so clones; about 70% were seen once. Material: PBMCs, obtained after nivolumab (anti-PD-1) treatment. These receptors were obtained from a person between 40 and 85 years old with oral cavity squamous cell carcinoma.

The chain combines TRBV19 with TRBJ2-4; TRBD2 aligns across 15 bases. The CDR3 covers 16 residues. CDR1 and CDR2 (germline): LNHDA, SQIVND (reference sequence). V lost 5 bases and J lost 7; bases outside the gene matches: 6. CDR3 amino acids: CASSPGLAGGENIQYF. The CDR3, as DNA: TGTGCCAGTAGTCCGGGACTAGCGGGGGGAGAGAACATTCAGTACTTC.

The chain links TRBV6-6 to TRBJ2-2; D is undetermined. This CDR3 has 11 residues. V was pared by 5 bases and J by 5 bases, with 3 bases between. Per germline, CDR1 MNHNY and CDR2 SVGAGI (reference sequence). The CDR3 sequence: CASSPTGELFF. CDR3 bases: TGTGCCAGCAGTCCAACCGGGGAGCTGTTTTTT.

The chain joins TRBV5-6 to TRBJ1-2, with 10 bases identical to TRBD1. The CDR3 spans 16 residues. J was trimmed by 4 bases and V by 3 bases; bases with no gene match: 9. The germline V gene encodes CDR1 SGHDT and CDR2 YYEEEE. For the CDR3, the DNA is TGTGCCAGCAGCTCCAGTCGGACAGGGGGAACCTATGGCTACACCTTC. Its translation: CASSSSRTGGTYGYTF. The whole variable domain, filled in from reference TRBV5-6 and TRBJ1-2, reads DAGVTQSPTHLIKTRGQQVTLRCSPKSGHDTVSWYQQALGQGPQFIFQYYEEEERQRGNFPDRFSGHQFPNYSSELNVNALLLGDSALYLCASSSSRTGGTYGYTFGSGTRLTVV.

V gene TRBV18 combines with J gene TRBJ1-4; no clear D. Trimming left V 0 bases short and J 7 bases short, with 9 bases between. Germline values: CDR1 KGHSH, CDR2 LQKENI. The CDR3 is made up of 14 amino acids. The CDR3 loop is CASSPPGRSEKLFF. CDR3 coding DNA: TGTGCCAGCTCACCACCAGGGAGGAGTGAAAAACTGTTTTTT. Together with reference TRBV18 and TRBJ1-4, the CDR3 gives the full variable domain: NAGVMQNPRHLVRRRGQEARLRCSPMKGHSHVYWYRQLPEEGLKFMVYLQKENIIDESGMPKERFSAEFPKEGPSILRIQQVVRGDSAAYFCASSPPGRSEKLFFGSGTQLSVL.

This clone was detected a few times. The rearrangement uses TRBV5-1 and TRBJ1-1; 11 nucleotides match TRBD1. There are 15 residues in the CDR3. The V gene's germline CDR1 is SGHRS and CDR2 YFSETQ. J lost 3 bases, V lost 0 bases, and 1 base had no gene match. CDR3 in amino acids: CASSLEDRGHTEAFF. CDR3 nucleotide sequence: TGCGCCAGCAGCTTGGAGGACAGGGGGCACACTGAAGCTTTCTTT.

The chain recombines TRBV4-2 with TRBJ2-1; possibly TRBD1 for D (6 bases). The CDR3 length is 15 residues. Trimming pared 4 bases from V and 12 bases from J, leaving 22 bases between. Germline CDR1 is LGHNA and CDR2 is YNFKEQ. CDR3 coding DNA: TGTGCCAGCAGCCGCCATTGGCGGCCCCAGGGGTGGCAGTTCTTC. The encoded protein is CASSRHWRPQGWQFF.

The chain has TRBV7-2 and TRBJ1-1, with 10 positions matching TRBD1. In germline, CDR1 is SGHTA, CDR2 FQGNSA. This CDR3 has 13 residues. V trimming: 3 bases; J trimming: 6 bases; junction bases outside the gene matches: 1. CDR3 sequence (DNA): TGTGCCAGCAGCTTCGGACAGGGGGCTGAAGCTTTCTTT. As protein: CASSFGQGAEAFF. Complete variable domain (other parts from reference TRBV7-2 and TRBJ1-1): GAGVSQSPSNKVTEKGKDVELRCDPISGHTALYWYRQSLGQGLEFLIYFQGNSAPDKSGLPSDRFSAERTGGSVSTLTIQRTQQEDSAVYLCASSFGQGAEAFFGQGTRLTVV.

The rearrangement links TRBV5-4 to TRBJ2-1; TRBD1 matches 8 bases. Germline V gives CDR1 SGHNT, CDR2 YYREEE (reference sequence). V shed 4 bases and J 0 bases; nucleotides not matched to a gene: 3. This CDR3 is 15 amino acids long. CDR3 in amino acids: CASSLDRGSYNEQFF. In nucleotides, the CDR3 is TGTGCCAGCAGCCTAGACAGGGGCTCCTACAATGAGCAGTTCTTC.

This CDR3 is CASTGGQGARDTQYF. The CDR3 DNA reads TGTGCCAGCACCGGAGGACAGGGGGCAAGAGATACGCAGTATTTT. The rearrangement uses TRBV7-9 and TRBJ2-3, with 11 bases aligning to TRBD1. J gave up 5 bases and V 7 bases, and 8 bases lay outside the gene matches. CDR1 is SEHNR and CDR2 is FQNEAQ in the germline V gene (reference sequence). This CDR3 has 15 residues. The full variable domain, with the rest looked up from reference TRBV7-9 and TRBJ2-3, is DTGVSQNPRHKITKRGQNVTFRCDPISEHNRLYWYRQTLGQGPEFLTYFQNEAQLEKSRLLSDRFSAERPKGSFSTLEIQRTEQGDSAMYLCASTGGQGARDTQYFGPGTRLTVL.

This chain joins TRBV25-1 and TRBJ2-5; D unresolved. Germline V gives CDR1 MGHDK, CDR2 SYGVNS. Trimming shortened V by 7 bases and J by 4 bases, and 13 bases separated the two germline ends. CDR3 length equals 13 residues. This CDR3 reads CASTGDRGETQYF. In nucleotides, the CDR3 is TGTGCCAGCACCGGCGACCGCGGAGAGACCCAGTACTTC.

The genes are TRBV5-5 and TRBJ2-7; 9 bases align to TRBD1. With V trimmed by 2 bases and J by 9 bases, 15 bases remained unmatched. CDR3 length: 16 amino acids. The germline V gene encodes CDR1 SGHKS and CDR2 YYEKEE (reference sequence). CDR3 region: CASSFTGGLTSSGQYF. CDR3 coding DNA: TGTGCCAGCAGCTTTACAGGGGGCTTGACATCCTCCGGGCAGTACTTC.

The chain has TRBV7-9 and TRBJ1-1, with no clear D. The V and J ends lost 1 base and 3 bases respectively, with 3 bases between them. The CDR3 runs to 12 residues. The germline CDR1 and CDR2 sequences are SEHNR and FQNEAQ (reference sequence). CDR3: CASSLEDTEAFF. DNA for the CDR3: TGTGCCAGCAGCTTAGAGGACACTGAAGCTTTCTTT.

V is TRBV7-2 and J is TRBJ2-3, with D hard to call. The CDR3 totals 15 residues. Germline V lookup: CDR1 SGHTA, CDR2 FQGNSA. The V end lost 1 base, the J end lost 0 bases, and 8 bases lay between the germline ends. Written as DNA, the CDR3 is TGTGCCAGCAGCTTAGTCGGGTACAGCACAGATACGCAGTATTTT. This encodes CASSLVGYSTDTQYF.

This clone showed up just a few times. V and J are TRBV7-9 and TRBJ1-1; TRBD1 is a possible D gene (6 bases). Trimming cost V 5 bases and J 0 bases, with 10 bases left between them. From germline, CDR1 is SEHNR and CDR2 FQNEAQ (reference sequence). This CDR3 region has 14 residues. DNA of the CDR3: TGTGCCAGCAGCCCGGACAGCGTGAACACTGAAGCTTTCTTT. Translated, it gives CASSPDSVNTEAFF.

CDR3 nucleotide sequence: TGTGCCAGCAGTGAAACCAGGGTGGCGAATCAGCCCCAGCATTTT. It is translated as CASSETRVANQPQHF. The chain combines TRBV6-1 with TRBJ1-5; D is perhaps TRBD1 (5 bases). Looked up from germline, CDR1 is MNHNS and CDR2 is SASEGT. The V end lost 2 bases, the J end lost 4 bases, and 12 bases lay between the germline ends. The CDR3 sequence is 15 residues long.

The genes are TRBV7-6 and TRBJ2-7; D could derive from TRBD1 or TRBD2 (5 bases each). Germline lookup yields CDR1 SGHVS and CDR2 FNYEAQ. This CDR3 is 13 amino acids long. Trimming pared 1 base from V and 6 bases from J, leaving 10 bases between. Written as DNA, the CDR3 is TGTGCCAGCAGCTTAGTAAGGGACCGCGAGCAGTACTTC. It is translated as CASSLVRDREQYF.

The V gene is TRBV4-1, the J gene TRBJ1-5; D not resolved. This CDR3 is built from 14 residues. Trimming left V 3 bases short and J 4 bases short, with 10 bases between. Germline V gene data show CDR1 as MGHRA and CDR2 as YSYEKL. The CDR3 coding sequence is TGCGCCAGCAGCCACTTACACCTGAATCAGCCCCAGCATTTT. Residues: CASSHLHLNQPQHF.

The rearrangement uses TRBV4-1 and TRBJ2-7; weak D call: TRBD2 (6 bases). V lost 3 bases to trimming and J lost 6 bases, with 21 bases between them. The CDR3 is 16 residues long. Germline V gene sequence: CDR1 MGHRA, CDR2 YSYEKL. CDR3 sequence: CASSHPSGLPGSEQYF. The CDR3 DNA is TGCGCCAGCAGCCACCCCAGCGGGCTCCCCGGGAGCGAGCAGTACTTC.

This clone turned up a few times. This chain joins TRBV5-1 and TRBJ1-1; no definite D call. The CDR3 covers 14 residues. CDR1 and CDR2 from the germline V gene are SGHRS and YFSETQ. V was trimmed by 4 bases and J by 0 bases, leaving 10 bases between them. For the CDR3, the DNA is TGCGCCAGCAGCCCTGGCAGCGTGAACACTGAAGCTTTCTTT. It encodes CASSPGSVNTEAFF.

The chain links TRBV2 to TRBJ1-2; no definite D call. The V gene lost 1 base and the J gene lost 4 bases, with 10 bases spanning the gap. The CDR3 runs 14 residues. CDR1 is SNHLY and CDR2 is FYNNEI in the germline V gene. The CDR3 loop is CASSEDRTSYGYTF. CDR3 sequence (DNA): TGTGCCAGCAGTGAAGATAGGACGAGCTATGGCTACACCTTC.

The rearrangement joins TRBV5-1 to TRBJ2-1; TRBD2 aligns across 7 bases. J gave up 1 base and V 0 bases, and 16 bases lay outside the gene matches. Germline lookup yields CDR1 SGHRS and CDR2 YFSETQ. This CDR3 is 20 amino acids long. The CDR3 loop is CASSLGGVWLAGVSYNEQFF. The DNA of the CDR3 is TGCGCCAGCAGCTTGGGAGGCGTTTGGTTAGCGGGTGTTTCCTACAATGAGCAGTTCTTC.

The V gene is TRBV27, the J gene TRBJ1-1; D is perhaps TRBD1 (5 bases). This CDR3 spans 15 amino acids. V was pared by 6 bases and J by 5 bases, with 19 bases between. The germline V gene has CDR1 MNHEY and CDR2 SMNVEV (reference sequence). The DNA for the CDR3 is TGTGCCAGCAGCCCACTGGGGGGGAGAGGAACTGAAGCTTTCTTT. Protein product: CASSPLGGRGTEAFF.

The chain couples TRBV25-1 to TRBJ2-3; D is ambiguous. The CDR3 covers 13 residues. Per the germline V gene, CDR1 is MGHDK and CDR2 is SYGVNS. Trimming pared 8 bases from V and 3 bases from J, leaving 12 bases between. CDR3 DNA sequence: TGTGCCAGCTCTTTGGGTGGGACAGATACGCAGTATTTT. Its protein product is CASSLGGTDTQYF.

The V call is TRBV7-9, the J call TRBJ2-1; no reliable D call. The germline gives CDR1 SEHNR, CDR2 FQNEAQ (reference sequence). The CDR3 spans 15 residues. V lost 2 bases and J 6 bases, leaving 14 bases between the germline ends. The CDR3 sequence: CASSLRVLSANEQFF. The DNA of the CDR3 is TGTGCCAGCAGCTTACGGGTCCTCTCGGCCAATGAGCAGTTCTTC. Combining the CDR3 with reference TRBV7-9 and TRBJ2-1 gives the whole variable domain DTGVSQNPRHKITKRGQNVTFRCDPISEHNRLYWYRQTLGQGPEFLTYFQNEAQLEKSRLLSDRFSAERPKGSFSTLEIQRTEQGDSAMYLCASSLRVLSANEQFFGPGTRLTVL.

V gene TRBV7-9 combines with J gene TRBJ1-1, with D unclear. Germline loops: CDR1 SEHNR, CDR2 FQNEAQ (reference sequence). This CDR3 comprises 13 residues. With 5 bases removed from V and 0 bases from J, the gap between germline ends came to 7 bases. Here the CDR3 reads CASSRSLNTEAFF. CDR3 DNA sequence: TGTGCCAGCAGCCGAAGCTTGAACACTGAAGCTTTCTTT.

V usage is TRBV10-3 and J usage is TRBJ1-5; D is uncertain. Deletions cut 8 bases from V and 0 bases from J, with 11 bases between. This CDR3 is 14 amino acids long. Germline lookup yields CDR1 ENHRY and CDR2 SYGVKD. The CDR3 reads CAIGGSDSNQPQHF. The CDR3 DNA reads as TGTGCCATCGGCGGGAGCGATAGCAATCAGCCCCAGCATTTT.

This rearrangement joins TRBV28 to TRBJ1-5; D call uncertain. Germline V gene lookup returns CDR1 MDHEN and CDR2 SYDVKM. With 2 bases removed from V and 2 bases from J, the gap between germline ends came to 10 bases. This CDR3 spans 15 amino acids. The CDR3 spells CASSLGSGGNQPQHF. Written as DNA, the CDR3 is TGTGCCAGCAGTTTAGGGTCTGGGGGCAATCAGCCCCAGCATTTT.

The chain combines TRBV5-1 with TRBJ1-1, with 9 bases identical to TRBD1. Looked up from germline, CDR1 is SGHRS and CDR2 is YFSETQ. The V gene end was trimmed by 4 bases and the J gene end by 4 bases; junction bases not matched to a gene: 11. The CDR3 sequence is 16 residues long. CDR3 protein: CASSPNNRGLGTEAFF. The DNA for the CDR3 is TGCGCCAGCAGCCCTAATAACAGGGGGCTAGGCACTGAAGCTTTCTTT.